The clone carrying this T cell receptor beta chain was picked up many times. Antigen specificity is unknown. This sample is drawn from a study of T-cell reconstitution after alpha-beta-depleted transplantation in children. Study results and limitations: Roughly two months post-transplant, alpha-beta T cells reportedly originated from several hundred graft clones that had expanded.

Molecular barcoding with unique molecular identifiers was used for the TCRbeta library. TCRdb reprocessed the PCR reads via MiXCR and lists one record per CDR3 protein. Here the sample spans about 440,000 distinct CDR3 sequences, 43% being singletons. V was pared by 5 bases and J by 1 base, with 5 bases of the junction left unmatched. This CDR3 comprises 14 residues. This sequence originates from a girl aged 2-9 years with aplastic anemia, due to receive a stem cell transplant. The sequenced sample was PBMCs, obtained before TCRalphabeta/CD19-depleted stem cell transplant. The chain links TRBV12-3 or TRBV12-4 to TRBJ2-7, with 7 bases identical to TRBD2. CDR3 in DNA: TGTGCCAGCAGTCCCCGGACTAGTTCCTACGAGCAGTACTTC. Translated, it gives CASSPRTSSYEQYF.